This T cell receptor beta chain stems from a study of OX40 agonist ivuxolimab in advanced cancers. Study information: Three dose-escalation patients had partial responses: one with hepatocellular carcinoma and two with cutaneous melanoma.

Per germline, CDR1 MNHEY and CDR2 SMNVEV (reference sequence). The trim removed 4 bases at V and 6 bases at J, leaving 4 bases unmatched. This CDR3 is built from 14 residues. The repertoire was sequenced with immunoSEQ multiplex PCR; TCRdb's copy has only in-frame clones and lacks some. This sample has roughly 56,000 clones, with roughly 90% found just once. The sequence was collected from an adult with an advanced solid tumor such as melanoma, head and neck, liver or kidney cancer. The sequences come from CD4+ or CD8+ T cells sorted from blood, collected in a trial of the OX40 agonist ivuxolimab. The rearrangement joins TRBV27 to TRBJ2-7, with 12 bases lining up with TRBD2. In DNA, the CDR3 is TGTGCCAGCAGTTGGACTAGCGGGACTGGCGAGCAGTACTTC. Translated, it gives CASSWTSGTGEQYF.